This T cell receptor beta chain is from a study of T cell changes during pregnancy in multiple sclerosis. Libraries were prepared by immunoSEQ multiplex PCR; TCRdb keeps only in-frame clonotypes and omits some of them. Found here are approximately 44,000 clones, roughly nine tenths of them singletons; the top ten hold 0.7% to 0.95%. With 6 bases clipped from V and 0 bases from J, the junction kept 5 bases outside the gene matches. CDR3 length equals 15 residues. The V gene's germline CDR1 is MNHNY and CDR2 SVGAGI (reference sequence). The clonotype was recovered from a female donor with multiple sclerosis, enrolled in a pregnancy study. Sequences were derived from CD4+ T cells from peripheral blood mononuclear cells, sampled before pregnancy. The J gene is TRBJ2-7, the V gene TRBV6-6; 10 bases are shared with TRBD2. DNA of the CDR3: TGTGCCAGCAGGCTAGCGGGGGATAACTCCTACGAGCAGTACTTC. Amino acid sequence: CASRLAGDNSYEQYF.